This T cell receptor (beta chain) was captured by sequencing in a study of early T cells in non-severe SARS-CoV-2 infection listed by TCRdb under 2021. Looking at the study overall: Bulk RNA from unsorted whole blood was used for TCR sequencing, so alpha and beta chains could not be paired.

Set within a cohort of healthcare workers in London, UK, this nested case-control study involved weekly PCR testing of nasopharyngeal swabs along with blood sampling. Healthcare workers were recruited during the week of the UK lockdown, between 23 and 31 March 2020, and followed weekly for up to roughly 16 weeks. Preparation of the library involved 5' RACE. The sequencer listed for this sample is NextSeq 500. In the TCR library protocol, unique molecular identifiers were attached to individual cDNA molecules to correct for PCR bias and sequencing error. Both TCR alpha and beta chains were sequenced, and tight co-correlation was observed between alpha and beta sequence abundances in each sample. For the original study's pipeline: Decombinator V4 was used to annotate TCR sequences for V gene, J gene and CDR3. TCRs were defined as expanded if a significant change between any two time points was detected under a Poisson model with p below 0.0001. TCR abundances were normalised to the total number of TCRs sequenced in each sample and reported as counts per million. TRAV1-2 paired with TRAJ12, TRAJ20 or TRAJ33 defined MAIT TCRs, while TRAV10 paired with TRAJ18 defined iNKT TCRs. VDJdb, accessed 1 November 2021, was searched for CMV, EBV and SARS-CoV-2 annotated TCRs, with TCRs annotated for multiple antigens excluded. TCRdb reworked the public reads: Q25 trimming with fastp, MiXCR clone assembly, productive beta chains retained. Records with the same CDR3 protein are collapsed into one entry carrying the most frequent genes and DNA. TCRdb's processing, not the study's, gives the V and J calls here. The sample data list 50,000 to 70,000 distinct CDR3 sequences, and 8% to 10% of these were observed just once. The top ten constitute 8.6% of the sample.

CDR1 and CDR2, looked up from the germline V gene, are SNHLY and FYNNEI. The CDR3, cysteine through phenylalanine, is 15 amino acids long. Only CDR3 DNA is held: 45 bases, read in frame from base 1. V loses 4 bases of germline sequence and J loses 6 bases, and the interval between the two ends is 16 bases. The investigation overall reported the following: VDJdb matching was skewed toward anti-spike CD8 responses and likely underestimated virus-specific expansions by missing private and CD4 specificities.

This clonotype was seen only a few times. Its antigen target is currently unknown. Base qualities are not at hand, and no much larger clone is one base apart. Material for sequencing was whole blood. This chain joins TRBV2 to TRBJ2-1; the D gene is perhaps TRBD2, from 6 matching bases. This sequence was found in an adult who was a healthcare worker with PCR-confirmed SARS-CoV-2 infection or an uninfected control (not recorded which). The CDR3 reads CASSVGLTSSNEQFF. Here is the DNA: TGTGCCAGCAGTGTCGGCCTAACTAGCAGCAATGAGCAGTTCTTC.